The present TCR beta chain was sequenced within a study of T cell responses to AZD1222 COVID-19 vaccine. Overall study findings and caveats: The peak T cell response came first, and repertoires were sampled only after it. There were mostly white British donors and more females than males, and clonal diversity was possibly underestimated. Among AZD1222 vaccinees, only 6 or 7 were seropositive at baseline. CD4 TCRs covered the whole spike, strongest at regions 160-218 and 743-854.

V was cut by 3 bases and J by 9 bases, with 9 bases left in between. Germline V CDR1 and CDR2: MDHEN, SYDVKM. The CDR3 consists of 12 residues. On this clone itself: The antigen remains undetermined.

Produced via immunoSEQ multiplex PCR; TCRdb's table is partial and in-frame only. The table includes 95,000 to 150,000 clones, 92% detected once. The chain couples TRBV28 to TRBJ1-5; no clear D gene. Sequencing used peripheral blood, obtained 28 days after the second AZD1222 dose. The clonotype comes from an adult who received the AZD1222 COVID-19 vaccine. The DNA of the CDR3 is TGTGCCAGCAGTTTTTTGGCGTTGCCCCAGCATTTT. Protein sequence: CASSFLALPQHF.